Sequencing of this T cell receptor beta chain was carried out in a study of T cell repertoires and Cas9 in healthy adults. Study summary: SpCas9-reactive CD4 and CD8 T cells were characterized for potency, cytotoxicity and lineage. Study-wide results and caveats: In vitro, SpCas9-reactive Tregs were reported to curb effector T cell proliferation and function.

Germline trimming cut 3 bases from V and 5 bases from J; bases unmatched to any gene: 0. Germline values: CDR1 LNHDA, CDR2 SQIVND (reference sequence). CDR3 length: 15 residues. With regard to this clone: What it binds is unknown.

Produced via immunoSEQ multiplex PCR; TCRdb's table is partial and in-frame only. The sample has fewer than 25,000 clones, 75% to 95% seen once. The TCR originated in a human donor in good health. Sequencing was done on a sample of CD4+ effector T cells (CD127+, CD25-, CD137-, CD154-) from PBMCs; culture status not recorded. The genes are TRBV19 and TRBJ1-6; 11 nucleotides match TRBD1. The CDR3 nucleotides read TGTGCCAGTAGTATGGGACAGGGGGATAATTCACCCCTCCACTTT. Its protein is CASSMGQGDNSPLHF.